The T cell receptor beta chain under discussion was sequenced for a study of PD-1 blockade in classical Hodgkin lymphoma. Findings and caveats of the study: Nothing has yet pinned down what causes the repertoire differences, possibly disease activity or prior therapy. Newly diagnosed patients were reported to exhibit reduced baseline TCR diversity relative to healthy donors.

The CDR3 spans 15 residues. V was clipped by 4 bases and J by 2 bases, with 14 bases between them. Germline V gives CDR1 SGHDT, CDR2 YYEEEE. Regarding this clone: The antigen is undetermined.

The time point denotes: newly diagnosed, previously untreated cHL patient sample. Thawed PBMCs supplied CD8+ T cells via magnetic negative selection. What served as comparison were PBMCs in newly diagnosed, untreated classical Hodgkin lymphoma. Measured with immunoSEQ multiplex PCR; TCRdb has only the in-frame clones, and not every one. The sample comprises some 5,400 clones, approximately 92% of which are singletons, and 14% rests with the top ten. The gene calls are TRBV5-6 and TRBJ2-3, with unresolved D. The source of this sequence is a human donor with classical Hodgkin lymphoma. Sequences were obtained from CD8+ T cells from blood. The DNA for the CDR3 is TGTGCCAGCAGCACTCCCCTAAGACCCACAGATACGCAGTATTTT. Residues: CASSTPLRPTDTQYF.